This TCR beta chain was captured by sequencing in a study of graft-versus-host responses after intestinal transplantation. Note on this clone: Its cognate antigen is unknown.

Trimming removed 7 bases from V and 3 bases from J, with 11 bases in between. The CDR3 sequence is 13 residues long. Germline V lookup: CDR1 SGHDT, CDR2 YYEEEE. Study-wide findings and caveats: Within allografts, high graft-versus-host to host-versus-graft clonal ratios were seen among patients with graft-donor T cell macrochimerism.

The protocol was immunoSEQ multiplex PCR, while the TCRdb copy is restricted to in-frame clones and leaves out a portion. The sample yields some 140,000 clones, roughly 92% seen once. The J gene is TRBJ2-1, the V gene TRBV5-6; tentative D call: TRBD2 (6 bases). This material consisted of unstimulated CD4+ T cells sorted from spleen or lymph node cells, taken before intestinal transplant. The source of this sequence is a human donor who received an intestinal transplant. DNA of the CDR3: TGTGCCAGCGCTGCGGGGATCTACAATGAGCAGTTCTTC. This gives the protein CASAAGIYNEQFF. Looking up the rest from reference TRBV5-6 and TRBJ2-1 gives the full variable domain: DAGVTQSPTHLIKTRGQQVTLRCSPKSGHDTVSWYQQALGQGPQFIFQYYEEEERQRGNFPDRFSGHQFPNYSSELNVNALLLGDSALYLCASAAGIYNEQFFGPGTRLTVL.